The rows below give T cell receptor beta chains drawn from one sample of a study of cytomegalovirus exposure and HLA in healthy donors. Data came from immunoSEQ multiplex PCR; TCRdb stores just in-frame clones and leaves some out. The repertoire holds some 130,000 clones, 65% to 80% seen once, with approximately 6.8% in the top ten. Sequencing was performed on PBMCs. The receptors originated from a young man in good health and CMV-seronegative. Both conserved end residues are part of each CDR3. Fields, in order: clone size, D gene, V gene, J gene, CDR3 protein, CDR3 DNA. The D gene is left open where the match is weak. Some rows have no size entry. The others give once, few or many, or a class for an expanded clone.

.	.	TRBV19	TRBJ2-3	CASSIYPGRASTDTQYF	TGTGCCAGTAGTATTTATCCGGGGAGAGCCAGCACAGATACGCAGTATTTT
.	.	TRBV29-1	TRBJ2-7	CSVDIGSDEQYF	TGCAGCGTTGATATCGGTTCGGACGAGCAGTACTTC
.	.	TRBV18	TRBJ1-4	CASSPPGNEKLFF	TGTGCCAGCTCACCCCCCGGTAATGAAAAACTGTTTTTT
.	.	TRBV6-5	TRBJ1-5	CASSYSDWNQPQHF	TGTGCCAGCAGTTATTCGGACTGGAATCAGCCCCAGCATTTT
.	.	TRBV11-3	TRBJ2-5	CASSSGWGPRETQYF	TGTGCCAGCAGCTCGGGATGGGGGCCCCGGGAGACCCAGTACTTC
few	.	TRBV19	TRBJ1-5	CASNYQGSTKGNQPQHF	TGTGCCAGTAACTATCAGGGTTCAACTAAGGGCAATCAGCCCCAGCATTTT
.	TRBD1	TRBV19	TRBJ2-3	CASTGTATDTQYF	TGTGCCAGTACCGGGACAGCCACAGATACGCAGTATTTT
.	.	TRBV6-1	TRBJ1-4	CASSERGGGEKLFF	TGTGCCAGCAGCGAACGGGGAGGGGGTGAAAAACTGTTTTTT
.	.	TRBV6-5	TRBJ1-4	CASSYRTNEKLFF	TGTGCCAGCAGTTACAGGACAAATGAAAAACTGTTTTTT
.	TRBD2	TRBV30	TRBJ2-5	CAWSLGGQETQYF	TGTGCCTGGTCCCTGGGAGGGCAAGAGACCCAGTACTTC
.	TRBD1	TRBV6-1	TRBJ1-4	CASSEVGQGDEKLFF	TGTGCCAGCAGTGAAGTAGGACAGGGCGATGAAAAACTGTTTTTT
few	.	TRBV6-5	TRBJ2-3	CASSQPGTDTQYF	TGTGCCAGCAGTCAACCAGGGACAGATACGCAGTATTTT
.	.	TRBV21-1	TRBJ2-1	CASSEEAGFSYNEQFF	TGTGCCAGCAGCGAGGAAGCGGGTTTCTCCTACAATGAGCAGTTCTTC
.	TRBD1	TRBV23-1	TRBJ1-2	CASSGQGLYGYTF	TGCGCCAGCAGTGGACAGGGGCTCTATGGCTACACCTTC
.	.	TRBV5-1	TRBJ2-4	CASSLTENSQYF	TGCGCCAGCAGCCTGACAGAAAACAGTCAGTACTTC
.	.	TRBV5-1	TRBJ1-2	CASSLAGREEYGYTF	TGCGCCAGCAGCTTGGCGGGGAGAGAAGAATATGGCTACACCTTC
.	.	TRBV15	TRBJ2-2	CATAGTPNTGELFF	TGTGCCACAGCAGGGACTCCGAACACCGGGGAGCTGTTTTTT
few	.	TRBV19	TRBJ1-2	CASSILTEYGYTF	TGTGCCAGTAGTATTCTGACAGAATATGGCTACACCTTC
.	.	TRBV5-1	TRBJ2-1	CASSLQGPNEQFF	TGCGCCAGCAGCTTGCAGGGCCCTAATGAGCAGTTCTTC
.	.	TRBV14	TRBJ2-3	CASSFHSQGPQYF	TGTGCCAGCAGCTTCCACTCCCAGGGTCCGCAGTATTTT
.	TRBD2	TRBV7-9	TRBJ2-5	CASSGGLAVETQYF	TGTGCCAGCAGCGGGGGACTAGCGGTAGAGACCCAGTACTTC
.	TRBD1	TRBV29-1	TRBJ2-1	CSVDRGINEQFF	TGCAGCGTTGACAGGGGGATCAATGAGCAGTTCTTC
.	TRBD1	TRBV7-9	TRBJ2-7	CASSFVRRQGADEQYF	TGTGCCAGCAGCTTCGTCCGGCGCCAGGGGGCAGACGAGCAGTACTTC
.	TRBD1	TRBV7-8	TRBJ1-1	CASSYRGGFTEAFF	TGTGCCAGCAGCTACAGGGGGGGGTTCACTGAAGCTTTCTTT
few	.	TRBV6-1	TRBJ1-5	CASSEAALPQHF	TGTGCCAGCAGTGAAGCGGCTTTGCCCCAGCATTTT
once	.	TRBV18	TRBJ1-2	CASSLEGGPNSYTF	TGTGCCAGCTCTCTCGAAGGAGGGCCCAACAGCTACACCTTC
.	TRBD1	TRBV28	TRBJ1-2	CASSSGQGTGYTF	TGTGCCAGCAGTTCGGGACAGGGGACTGGCTACACCTTC
.	.	TRBV30	TRBJ2-7	CAWSVPRSGAYEQYF	TGTGCCTGGAGTGTCCCCCGATCAGGGGCCTACGAGCAGTACTTC
.	TRBD1	TRBV5-4	TRBJ2-1	CASSPSRTGIYEQFF	TGTGCCAGCAGCCCGAGTCGGACAGGGATCTATGAGCAGTTCTTC
once	.	TRBV7-3	TRBJ2-7	CASSFGTSSEQYF	TGTGCCAGCAGCTTCGGGACTTCCTCCGAGCAGTACTTC
.	.	TRBV6-5	TRBJ1-1	CASSYRGNTEAFF	TGTGCCAGCAGTTACAGGGGCAACACTGAAGCTTTCTTT
.	.	TRBV6-5	TRBJ1-6	CASSTMGAASPLHF	TGTGCCAGCTCCACCATGGGGGCAGCTTCACCCCTCCACTTT
.	.	TRBV5-1	TRBJ2-6	CASSLAVIGGAGANVLTF	TGCGCCAGCAGTTTGGCGGTCATCGGGGGAGCTGGGGCCAACGTCCTGACTTTC
few	TRBD1	TRBV30	TRBJ1-1	CAWTPDRDTEAFF	TGTGCCTGGACACCCGACAGGGACACTGAAGCTTTCTTT
once	.	TRBV5-6	TRBJ1-3	CASTPDSGNTIYF	TGTGCCAGCACTCCAGACTCTGGAAACACCATATATTTT